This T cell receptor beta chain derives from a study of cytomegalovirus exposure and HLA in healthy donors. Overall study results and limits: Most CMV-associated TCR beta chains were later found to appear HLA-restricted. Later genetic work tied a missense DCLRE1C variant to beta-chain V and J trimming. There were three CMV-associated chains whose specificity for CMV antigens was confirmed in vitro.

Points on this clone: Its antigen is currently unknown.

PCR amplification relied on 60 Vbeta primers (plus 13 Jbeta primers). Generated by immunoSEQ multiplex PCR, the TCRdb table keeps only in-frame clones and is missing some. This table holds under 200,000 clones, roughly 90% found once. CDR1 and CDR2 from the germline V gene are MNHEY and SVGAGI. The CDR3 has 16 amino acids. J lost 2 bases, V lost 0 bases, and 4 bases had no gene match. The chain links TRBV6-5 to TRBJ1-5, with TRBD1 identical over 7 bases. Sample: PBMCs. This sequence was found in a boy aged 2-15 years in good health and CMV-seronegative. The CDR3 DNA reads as TGTGCCAGCAGTTACTCCCGACAGGGAGGCAATCAGCCCCAGCATTTT. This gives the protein CASSYSRQGGNQPQHF.